Included here is one T cell receptor beta chain sequence, with context. This specimen comes from a study of blood T cell repertoires in COVID-19. Clones were sequenced by immunoSEQ multiplex PCR, and TCRdb holds only the in-frame ones, with some missing. The sample records 75,000 to 100,000 clones, more than 70% being singletons. Sequencing was performed on peripheral blood. The TCR comes from a man in his 70s with acute or convalescent COVID-19.

CDR3 in amino acids: CASSLGSNNEQFF. The CDR3 DNA follows: TGCGCCAGCAGCTTGGGGAGCAACAATGAGCAGTTCTTC. The gene calls are TRBV5-1 and TRBJ2-1; the D is unclear. This CDR3 has 13 residues. The germline gives CDR1 SGHRS, CDR2 YFSETQ. The V gene lost 0 bases and the J gene lost 5 bases, with 6 bases spanning the gap.